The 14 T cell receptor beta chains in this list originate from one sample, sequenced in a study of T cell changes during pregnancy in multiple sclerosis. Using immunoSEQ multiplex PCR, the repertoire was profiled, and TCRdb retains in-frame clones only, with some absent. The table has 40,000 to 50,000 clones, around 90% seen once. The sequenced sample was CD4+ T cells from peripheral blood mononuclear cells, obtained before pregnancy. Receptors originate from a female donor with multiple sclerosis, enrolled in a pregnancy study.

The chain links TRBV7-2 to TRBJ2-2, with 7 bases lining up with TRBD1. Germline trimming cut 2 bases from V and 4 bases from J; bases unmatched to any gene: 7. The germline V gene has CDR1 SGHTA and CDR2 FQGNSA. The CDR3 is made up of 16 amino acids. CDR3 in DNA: TGTGCCAGCAGCTTAAACCCGACAGGGATCACCGGGGAGCTGTTTTTT. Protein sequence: CASSLNPTGITGELFF.

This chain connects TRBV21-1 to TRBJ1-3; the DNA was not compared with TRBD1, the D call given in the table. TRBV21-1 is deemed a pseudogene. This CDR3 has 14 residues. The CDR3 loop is CASSPGQTGNTIYF. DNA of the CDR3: TGTGCCAGCAGCCCGGGACAGACTGGAAACACCATATATTTT.

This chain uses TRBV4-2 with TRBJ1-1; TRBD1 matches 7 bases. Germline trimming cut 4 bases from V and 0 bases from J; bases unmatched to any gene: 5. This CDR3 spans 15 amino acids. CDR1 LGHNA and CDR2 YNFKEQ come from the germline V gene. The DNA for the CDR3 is TGTGCCAGCAGCCCCCGACAGGGACTGAACACTGAAGCTTTCTTT. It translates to CASSPRQGLNTEAFF.

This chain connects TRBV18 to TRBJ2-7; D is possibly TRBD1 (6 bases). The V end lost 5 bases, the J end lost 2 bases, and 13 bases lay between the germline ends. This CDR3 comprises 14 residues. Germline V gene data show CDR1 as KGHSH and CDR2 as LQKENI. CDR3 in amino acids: CASSTGTPPYEQYF. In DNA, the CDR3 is TGTGCCAGCTCAACCGGGACACCCCCCTACGAGCAGTACTTC.

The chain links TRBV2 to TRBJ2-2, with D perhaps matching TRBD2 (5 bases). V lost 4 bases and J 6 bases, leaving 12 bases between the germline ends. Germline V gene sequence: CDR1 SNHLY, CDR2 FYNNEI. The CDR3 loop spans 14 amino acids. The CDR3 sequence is CASSGGSRAGELFF. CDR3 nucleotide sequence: TGTGCCAGCAGTGGAGGGAGTCGGGCCGGGGAGCTGTTTTTT.

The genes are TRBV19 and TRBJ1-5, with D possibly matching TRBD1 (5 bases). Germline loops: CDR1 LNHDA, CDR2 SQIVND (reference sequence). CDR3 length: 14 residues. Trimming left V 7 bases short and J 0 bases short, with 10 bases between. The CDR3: CASMRGYSNQPQHF. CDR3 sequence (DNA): TGTGCCAGTATGCGGGGGTATAGCAATCAGCCCCAGCATTTT.

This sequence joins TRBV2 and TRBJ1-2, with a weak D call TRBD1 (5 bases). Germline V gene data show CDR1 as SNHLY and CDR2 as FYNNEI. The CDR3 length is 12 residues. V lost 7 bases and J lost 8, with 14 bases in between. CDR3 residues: CASTRGGGGYTF. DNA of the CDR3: TGTGCCAGCACCCGTGGGGGAGGGGGCTACACCTTC.

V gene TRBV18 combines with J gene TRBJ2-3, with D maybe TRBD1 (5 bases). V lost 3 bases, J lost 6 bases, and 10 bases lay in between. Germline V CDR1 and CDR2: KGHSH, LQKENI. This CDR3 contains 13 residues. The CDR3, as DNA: TGTGCCAGCTCACCTTATGCAGGGGATACGCAGTATTTT. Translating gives CASSPYAGDTQYF.

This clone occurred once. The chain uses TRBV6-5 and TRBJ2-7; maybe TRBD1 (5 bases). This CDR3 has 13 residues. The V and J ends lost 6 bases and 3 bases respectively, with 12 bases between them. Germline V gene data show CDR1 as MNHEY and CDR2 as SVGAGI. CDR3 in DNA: TGTGCCAGCAGAAATCCAGACAGCTACGAGCAGTACTTC. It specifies CASRNPDSYEQYF.

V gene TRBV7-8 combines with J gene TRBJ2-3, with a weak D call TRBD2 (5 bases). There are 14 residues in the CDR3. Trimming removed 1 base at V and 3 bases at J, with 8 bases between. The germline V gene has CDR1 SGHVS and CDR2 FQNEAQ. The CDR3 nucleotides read TGTGCCAGCAGCTTAGAACTAGTAACAGATACGCAGTATTTT. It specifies CASSLELVTDTQYF.

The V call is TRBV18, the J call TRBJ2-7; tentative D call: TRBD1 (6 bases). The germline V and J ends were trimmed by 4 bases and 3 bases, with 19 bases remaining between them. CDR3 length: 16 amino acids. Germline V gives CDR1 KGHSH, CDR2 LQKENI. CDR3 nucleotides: TGTGCCAGCTCACTAAAAGGGCAGGGGACCCTCTACGAGCAGTACTTC. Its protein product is CASSLKGQGTLYEQYF.

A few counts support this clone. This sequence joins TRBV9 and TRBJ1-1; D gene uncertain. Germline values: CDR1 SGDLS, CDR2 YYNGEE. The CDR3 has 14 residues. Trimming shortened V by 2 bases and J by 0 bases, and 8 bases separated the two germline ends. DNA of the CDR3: TGTGCCAGCAGCGTCCGAGCCATGAACACTGAAGCTTTCTTT. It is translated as CASSVRAMNTEAFF.

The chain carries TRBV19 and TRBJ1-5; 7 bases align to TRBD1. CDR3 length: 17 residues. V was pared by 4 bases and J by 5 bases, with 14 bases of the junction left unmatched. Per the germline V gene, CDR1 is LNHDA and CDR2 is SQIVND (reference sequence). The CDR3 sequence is CASSTWSGGQGDQPQHF. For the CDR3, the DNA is TGTGCCAGTAGTACATGGAGCGGGGGGCAGGGGGATCAGCCCCAGCATTTT.

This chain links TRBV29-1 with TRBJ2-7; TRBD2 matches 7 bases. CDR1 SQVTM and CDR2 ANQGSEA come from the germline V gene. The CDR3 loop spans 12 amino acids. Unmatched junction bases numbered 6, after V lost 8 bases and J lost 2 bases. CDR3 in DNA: TGCAGCACTAGCGACGGGACCTACGAGCAGTACTTC. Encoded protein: CSTSDGTYEQYF.